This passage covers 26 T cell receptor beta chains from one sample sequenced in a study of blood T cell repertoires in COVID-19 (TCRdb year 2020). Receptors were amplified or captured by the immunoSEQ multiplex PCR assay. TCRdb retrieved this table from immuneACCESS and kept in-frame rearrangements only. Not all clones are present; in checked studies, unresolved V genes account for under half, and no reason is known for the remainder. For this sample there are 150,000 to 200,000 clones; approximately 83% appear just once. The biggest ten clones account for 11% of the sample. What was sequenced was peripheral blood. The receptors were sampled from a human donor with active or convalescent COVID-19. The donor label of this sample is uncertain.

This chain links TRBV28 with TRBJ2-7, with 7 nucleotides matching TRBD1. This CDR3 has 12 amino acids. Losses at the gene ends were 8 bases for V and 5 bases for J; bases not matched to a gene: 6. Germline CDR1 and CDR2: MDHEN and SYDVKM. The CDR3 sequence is CASRGGWNEQYF. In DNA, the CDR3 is TGTGCCAGCCGAGGGGGCTGGAACGAGCAGTACTTC.

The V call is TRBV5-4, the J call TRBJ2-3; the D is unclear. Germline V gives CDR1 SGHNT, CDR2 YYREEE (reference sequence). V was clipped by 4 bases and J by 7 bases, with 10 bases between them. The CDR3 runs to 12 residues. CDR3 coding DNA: TGTGCCAGCAGCCCGAATCAGTATACGCAGTATTTT. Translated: CASSPNQYTQYF.

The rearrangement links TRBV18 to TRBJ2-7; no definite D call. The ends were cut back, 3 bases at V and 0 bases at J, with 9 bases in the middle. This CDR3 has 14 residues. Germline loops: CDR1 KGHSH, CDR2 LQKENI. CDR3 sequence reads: CASSPGRTSYEQYF. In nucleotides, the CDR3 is TGTGCCAGCTCACCGGGCAGAACCTCCTACGAGCAGTACTTC. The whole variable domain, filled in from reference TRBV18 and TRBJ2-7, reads NAGVMQNPRHLVRRRGQEARLRCSPMKGHSHVYWYRQLPEEGLKFMVYLQKENIIDESGMPKERFSAEFPKEGPSILRIQQVVRGDSAAYFCASSPGRTSYEQYFGPGTRLTVT.

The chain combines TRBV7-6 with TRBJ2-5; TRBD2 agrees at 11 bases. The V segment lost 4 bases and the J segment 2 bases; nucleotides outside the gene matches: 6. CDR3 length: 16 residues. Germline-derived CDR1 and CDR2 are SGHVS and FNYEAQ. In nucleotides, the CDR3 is TGTGCCAGCAGCTGGGGACTAGCGGAAAGACAAGAGACCCAGTACTTC. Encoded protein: CASSWGLAERQETQYF. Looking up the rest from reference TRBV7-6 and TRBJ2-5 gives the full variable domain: GAGVSQSPRYKVTKRGQDVALRCDPISGHVSLYWYRQALGQGPEFLTYFNYEAQQDKSGLPNDRFSAERPEGSISTLTIQRTEQRDSAMYRCASSWGLAERQETQYFGPGTRLLVL.

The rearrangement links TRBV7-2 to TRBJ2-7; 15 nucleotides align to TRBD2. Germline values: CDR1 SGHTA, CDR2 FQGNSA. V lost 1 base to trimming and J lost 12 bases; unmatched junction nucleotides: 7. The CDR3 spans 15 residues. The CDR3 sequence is CASSLVGLAGGPPYF. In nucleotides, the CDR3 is TGTGCCAGCAGCTTAGTCGGACTAGCGGGAGGGCCACCGTACTTC. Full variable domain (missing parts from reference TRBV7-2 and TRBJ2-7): GAGVSQSPSNKVTEKGKDVELRCDPISGHTALYWYRQSLGQGLEFLIYFQGNSAPDKSGLPSDRFSAERTGGSVSTLTIQRTQQEDSAVYLCASSLVGLAGGPPYFGPGTRLTVT.

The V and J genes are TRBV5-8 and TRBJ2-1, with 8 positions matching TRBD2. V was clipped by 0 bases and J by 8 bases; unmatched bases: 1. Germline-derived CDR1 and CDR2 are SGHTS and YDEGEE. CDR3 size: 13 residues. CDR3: CASSLGTSYEQFF. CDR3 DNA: TGTGCCAGCAGCTTGGGGACTAGCTATGAGCAGTTCTTC.

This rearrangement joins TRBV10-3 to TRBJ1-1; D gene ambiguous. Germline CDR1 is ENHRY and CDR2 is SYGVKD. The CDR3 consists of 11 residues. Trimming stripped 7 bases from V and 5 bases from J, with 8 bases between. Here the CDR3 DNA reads TGTGCCATCAAGAGAGGAACTGAAGCTTTCTTT. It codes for CAIKRGTEAFF.

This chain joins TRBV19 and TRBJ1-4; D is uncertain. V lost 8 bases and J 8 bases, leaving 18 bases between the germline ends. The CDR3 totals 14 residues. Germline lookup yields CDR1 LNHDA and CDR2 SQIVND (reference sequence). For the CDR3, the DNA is TGTGCCAGTCGATCCCCGGGGAGTCGCGAAAAACTGTTTTTT. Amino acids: CASRSPGSREKLFF.

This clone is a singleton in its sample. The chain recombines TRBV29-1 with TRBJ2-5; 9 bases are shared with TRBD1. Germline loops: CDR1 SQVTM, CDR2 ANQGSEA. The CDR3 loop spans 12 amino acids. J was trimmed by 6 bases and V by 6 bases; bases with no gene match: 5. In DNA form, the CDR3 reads TGCAGCGTCGGGACAGGGTCAAAGACCCAGTACTTC. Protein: CSVGTGSKTQYF.

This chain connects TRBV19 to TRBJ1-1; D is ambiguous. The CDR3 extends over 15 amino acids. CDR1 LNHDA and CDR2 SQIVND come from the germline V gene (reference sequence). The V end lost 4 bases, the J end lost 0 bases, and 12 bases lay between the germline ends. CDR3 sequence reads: CASSRTGSMNTEAFF. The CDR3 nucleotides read TGTGCCAGTAGTAGGACGGGGAGCATGAACACTGAAGCTTTCTTT.

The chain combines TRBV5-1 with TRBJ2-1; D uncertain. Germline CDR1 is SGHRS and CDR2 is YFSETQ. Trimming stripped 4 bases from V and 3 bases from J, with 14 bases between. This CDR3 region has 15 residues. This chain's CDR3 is CASSEDGSGYNEQFF. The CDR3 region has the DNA TGCGCCAGCAGCGAAGATGGGTCGGGCTACAATGAGCAGTTCTTC.

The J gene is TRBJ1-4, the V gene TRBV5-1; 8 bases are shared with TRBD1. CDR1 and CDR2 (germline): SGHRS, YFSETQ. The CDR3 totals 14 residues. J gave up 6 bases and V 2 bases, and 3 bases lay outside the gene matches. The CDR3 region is CASSFRGLDEKLFF. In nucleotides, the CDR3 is TGCGCCAGCAGCTTCAGGGGGCTGGATGAAAAACTGTTTTTT.

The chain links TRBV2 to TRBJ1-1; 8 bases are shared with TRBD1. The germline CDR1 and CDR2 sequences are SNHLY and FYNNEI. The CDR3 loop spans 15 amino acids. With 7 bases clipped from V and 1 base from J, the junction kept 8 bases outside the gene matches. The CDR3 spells CASKTQGAKNTEAFF. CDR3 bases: TGTGCCAGCAAGACCCAGGGGGCTAAGAACACTGAAGCTTTCTTT. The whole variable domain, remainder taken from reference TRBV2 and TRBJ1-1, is EPEVTQTPSHQVTQMGQEVILRCVPISNHLYFYWYRQILGQKVEFLVSFYNNEISEKSEIFDDQFSVERPDGSNFTLKIRSTKLEDSAMYFCASKTQGAKNTEAFFGQGTRLTVV.

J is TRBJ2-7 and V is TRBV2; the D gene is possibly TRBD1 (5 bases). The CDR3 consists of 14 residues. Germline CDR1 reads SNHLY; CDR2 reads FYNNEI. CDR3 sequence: CAAVGARNYYEQYF. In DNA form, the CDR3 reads TGTGCAGCAGTAGGGGCTCGAAACTACTACGAGCAGTACTTC.

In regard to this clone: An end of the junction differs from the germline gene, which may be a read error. The CDR3 here is CASSLGQGGNEQFF. The CDR3, as DNA: TGTGCTAGCAGCTTAGGGCAGGGTGGCAATGAGCAGTTCTTC. The chain is built from TRBV7-7 and TRBJ2-1, with D maybe TRBD1 (5 bases). This CDR3 spans 14 amino acids. The V gene's germline CDR1 is SSHAT and CDR2 FNYEAQ (reference sequence).

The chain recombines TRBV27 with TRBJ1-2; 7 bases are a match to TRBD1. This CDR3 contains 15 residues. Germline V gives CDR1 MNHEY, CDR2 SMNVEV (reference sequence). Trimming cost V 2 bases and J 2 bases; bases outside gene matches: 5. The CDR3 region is CASSLQPGQNYGYTF. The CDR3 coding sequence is TGTGCCAGCAGTTTACAGCCGGGACAGAACTATGGCTACACCTTC.

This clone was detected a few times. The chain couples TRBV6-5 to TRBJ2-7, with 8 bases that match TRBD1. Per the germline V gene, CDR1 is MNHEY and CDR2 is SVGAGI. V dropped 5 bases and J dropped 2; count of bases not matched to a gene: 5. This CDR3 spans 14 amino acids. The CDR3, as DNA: TGTGCCAGCAGTACATACAGGGGGGCCTACGAGCAGTACTTC. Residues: CASSTYRGAYEQYF.

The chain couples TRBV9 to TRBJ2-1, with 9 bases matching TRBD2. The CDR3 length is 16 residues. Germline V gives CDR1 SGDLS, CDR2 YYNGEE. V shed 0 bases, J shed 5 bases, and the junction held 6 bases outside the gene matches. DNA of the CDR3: TGTGCCAGCAGCGTAGATGTAGCGGGAGCTCACAATGAGCAGTTCTTC. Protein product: CASSVDVAGAHNEQFF.

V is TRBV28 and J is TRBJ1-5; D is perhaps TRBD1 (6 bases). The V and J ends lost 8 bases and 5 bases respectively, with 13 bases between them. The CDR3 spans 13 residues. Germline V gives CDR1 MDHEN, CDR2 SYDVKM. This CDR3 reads CASVVGGHQPQHF. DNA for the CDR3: TGTGCCAGCGTTGTAGGGGGTCATCAGCCCCAGCATTTT.

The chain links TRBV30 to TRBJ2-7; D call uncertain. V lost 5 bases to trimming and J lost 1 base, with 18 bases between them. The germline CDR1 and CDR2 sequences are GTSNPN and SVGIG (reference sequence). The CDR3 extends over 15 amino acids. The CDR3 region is CAWAAPAGKSYEQYF. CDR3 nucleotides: TGTGCCTGGGCCGCCCCGGCAGGTAAATCCTACGAGCAGTACTTC.

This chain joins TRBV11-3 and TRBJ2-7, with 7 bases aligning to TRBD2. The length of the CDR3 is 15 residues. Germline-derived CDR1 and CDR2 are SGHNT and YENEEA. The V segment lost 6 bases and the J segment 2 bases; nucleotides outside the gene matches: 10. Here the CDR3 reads CASSLGLAVAYEQYF. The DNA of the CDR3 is TGTGCCAGCAGTCTGGGGCTAGCGGTTGCCTACGAGCAGTACTTC.

CDR3 sequence (DNA): TGTGCCAGTAGTTCACAGGGTCCCAGTACAGATACGCAGTATTTT. Residues: CASSSQGPSTDTQYF. The chain carries TRBV19 and TRBJ2-3, with a possible D match to TRBD1 (6 bases). CDR1 LNHDA and CDR2 SQIVND come from the germline V gene (reference sequence). The CDR3 totals 15 residues. The V and J ends lost 5 bases and 3 bases respectively, with 15 bases between them.

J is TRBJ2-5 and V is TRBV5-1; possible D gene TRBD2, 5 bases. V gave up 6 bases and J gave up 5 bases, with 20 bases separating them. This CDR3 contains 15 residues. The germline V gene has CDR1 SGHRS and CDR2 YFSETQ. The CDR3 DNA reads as TGCGCCAGCAATCTACGCGGGCGTATGGGGGAGACCCAGTACTTC. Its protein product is CASNLRGRMGETQYF.

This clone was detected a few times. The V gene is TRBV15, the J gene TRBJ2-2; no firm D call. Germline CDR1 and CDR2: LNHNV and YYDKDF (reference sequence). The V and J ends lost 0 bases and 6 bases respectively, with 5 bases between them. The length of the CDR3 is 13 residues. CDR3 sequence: CATSRDLSGELFF. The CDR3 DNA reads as TGTGCCACCAGCAGAGATCTGTCCGGGGAGCTGTTTTTT. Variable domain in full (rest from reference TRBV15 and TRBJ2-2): DAMVIQNPRYQVTQFGKPVTLSCSQTLNHNVMYWYQQKSSQAPKLLFHYYDKDFNNEADTPDNFQSRRPNTSFCFLDIRSPGLGDTAMYLCATSRDLSGELFFGEGSRLTVL.

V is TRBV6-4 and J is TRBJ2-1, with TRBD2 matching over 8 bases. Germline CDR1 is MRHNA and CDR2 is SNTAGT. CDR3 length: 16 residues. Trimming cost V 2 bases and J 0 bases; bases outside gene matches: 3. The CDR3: CASSDGAGGSYNEQFF. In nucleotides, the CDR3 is TGTGCCAGCAGTGACGGGGCGGGGGGCTCCTACAATGAGCAGTTCTTC.

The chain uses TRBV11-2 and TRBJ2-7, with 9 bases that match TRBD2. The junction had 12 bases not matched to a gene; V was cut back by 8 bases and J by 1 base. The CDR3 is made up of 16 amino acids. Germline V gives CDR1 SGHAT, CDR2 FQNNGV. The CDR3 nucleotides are TGTGCCAGCGGAAGCCAGGCTAGCGGGGAATCCTACGAGCAGTACTTC. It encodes CASGSQASGESYEQYF.